These T cell receptor beta chains were read from a single sample in a study of blood T cell repertoires in COVID-19. The protocol was immunoSEQ multiplex PCR, while the TCRdb copy is restricted to in-frame clones and leaves out a portion. The sample shows about 340,000 clones, approximately 82% of them seen only once. Sequencing input: peripheral blood. The receptors derive from a man aged 25 to 40 with active or convalescent COVID-19. Both conserved end residues are part of each CDR3. A D gene is named only where the DNA matches it firmly. Expanded clones get a size class; other rows say once, few or many, or leave the size out.

>TRBV15|.|TRBD1|TRBJ1-4
CATSTRQGVWEKLFF
TGTGCCACCAGCACGAGACAGGGAGTTTGGGAAAAACTGTTTTTT
>TRBV19|.|TRBD1|TRBJ1-1
CASSLHPRGQGGTEAFF
TGTGCCAGTAGTCTCCACCCCAGGGGGCAGGGAGGAACTGAAGCTTTCTTT
>TRBV30|.|TRBD1|TRBJ2-5
CAWKTGVKETQYF
TGTGCCTGGAAGACAGGGGTGAAAGAGACCCAGTACTTC
>TRBV10-3|.|.|TRBJ2-7
CATVAGNSYEQYF
TGTGCCACCGTCGCGGGTAACTCCTACGAGCAGTACTTC
>TRBV7-2|once|TRBD1|TRBJ1-1
CASRRAGGEWTEAFF
TGTGCCAGCAGAAGAGCAGGGGGAGAATGGACTGAAGCTTTCTTT
>TRBV9|.|TRBD2|TRBJ2-1
CASSVRGGRAGNEQFF
TGTGCCAGCAGCGTAAGGGGCGGGAGGGCCGGAAATGAGCAGTTCTTC
>TRBV29-1|.|TRBD1|TRBJ1-4
CSVGQGGGTNEKLFF
TGCAGCGTTGGACAGGGCGGAGGGACTAATGAAAAACTGTTTTTT
>TRBV20-1|.|.|TRBJ2-4
CSASGGQLAKNIQYF
TGCAGTGCTAGTGGTGGGCAGTTAGCCAAAAACATTCAGTACTTC
>TRBV4-2|few|.|TRBJ2-7
CASSAGENEQYF
TGTGCCAGCAGCGCCGGGGAGAACGAGCAGTACTTC
>TRBV5-1|.|.|TRBJ1-1
CASREAVLTEAFF
TGCGCCAGCAGAGAAGCGGTTCTCACTGAAGCTTTCTTT
>TRBV9|.|TRBD1|TRBJ2-1
CASSVEGQTDNEQFF
TGTGCCAGCAGCGTAGAGGGACAGACCGACAATGAGCAGTTCTTC
>TRBV5-1|.|.|TRBJ2-7
CASSLGQKTYEQYF
TGCGCCAGCAGCTTGGGACAAAAGACCTACGAGCAGTACTTC
>TRBV18|.|TRBD2|TRBJ2-1
CASSPPRIARLANAPGYNEQFF
TGTGCCAGCTCACCACCGAGGATCGCTAGACTAGCGAATGCCCCGGGATACAATGAGCAGTTCTTC
>TRBV2|.|TRBD1|TRBJ2-7
CASSPTGGSYEQYF
TGTGCCAGCAGTCCAACAGGGGGCAGCTACGAGCAGTACTTC
>TRBV28|.|TRBD1|TRBJ1-1
CASSPPVGTGRNTEAFF
TGTGCCAGCAGTCCCCCCGTGGGGACAGGGAGGAACACTGAAGCTTTCTTT
>TRBV28|.|.|TRBJ1-1
CASRDTLNTEAFF
TGTGCCAGTCGGGACACGTTGAACACTGAAGCTTTCTTT
>TRBV11-2|.|.|TRBJ2-3
CASSLDSGTQYF
TGTGCCAGCAGCTTAGACTCGGGGACGCAGTATTTT
>TRBV7-2|.|TRBD2|TRBJ2-1
CASSLSAGGGDEQFF
TGTGCCAGCAGCCTCTCAGCGGGGGGCGGGGATGAGCAGTTCTTC
>TRBV5-1|few|TRBD2|TRBJ2-7
CASSGSGRAEEQYF
TGCGCCAGCAGCGGGAGCGGGAGGGCCGAGGAGCAGTACTTC
>TRBV4-2|.|TRBD2|TRBJ2-7
CASSQDGGLAGPYEQYF
TGTGCCAGCAGCCAAGATGGAGGACTAGCGGGACCCTACGAGCAGTACTTC
>TRBV19|.|.|TRBJ1-5
CASRGSGEGGQPQHF
TGTGCCAGCCGGGGATCAGGGGAAGGCGGTCAGCCCCAGCATTTT
>TRBV4-2|.|.|TRBJ1-2
CASSQEQGTNYGYTF
TGTGCCAGCAGCCAAGAACAGGGTACTAACTATGGCTACACCTTC
>TRBV27|.|.|TRBJ2-3
CASSRDSHGTDTQYF
TGTGCCAGCAGCCGAGACTCGCACGGCACAGATACGCAGTATTTT
>TRBV10-3|.|TRBD1|TRBJ2-2
CAISESGQVNTGELFF
TGTGCCATCAGTGAGTCGGGACAGGTGAACACCGGGGAGCTGTTTTTT
>TRBV11-2|many|TRBD1|TRBJ2-5
CASSPAGTEQETQYF
TGTGCCAGCAGTCCCGCCGGGACAGAACAAGAGACCCAGTACTTC
>TRBV30|.|TRBD2|TRBJ2-1
CAWTGTSGVYNEQFF
TGTGCCTGGACCGGGACTAGCGGGGTTTACAATGAGCAGTTCTTC
>TRBV9|.|TRBD1|TRBJ2-2
CASSSRTGATGELFF
TGTGCCAGCAGCTCCAGGACAGGGGCGACCGGGGAGCTGTTTTTT
>TRBV7-8|.|TRBD2|TRBJ2-2
CASSGGSGIGGELFF
TGTGCCAGCAGCGGAGGGAGCGGGATCGGCGGGGAGCTGTTTTTT
>TRBV5-1|.|TRBD1|TRBJ2-5
CASSPLTGQVQETQYF
TGCGCCAGCAGCCCGCTGACAGGACAGGTACAGGAGACCCAGTACTTC
>TRBV9|.|.|TRBJ2-1
CASSVSNYEQFF
TGTGCCAGCAGCGTAAGTAACTATGAGCAGTTCTTC
>TRBV15|.|.|TRBJ2-5
CATSRDQGLETQYF
TGTGCCACCAGCAGAGATCAGGGGTTGGAGACCCAGTACTTC
>TRBV19|.|TRBD1|TRBJ1-2
CASSILGQGGSGYTF
TGTGCCAGTAGTATTCTCGGACAGGGAGGCTCTGGCTACACCTTC
>TRBV11-2|once|.|TRBJ1-2
CASSLDRTATNYGYTF
TGTGCCAGCAGCTTAGATCGGACAGCCACTAACTATGGCTACACCTTC
>TRBV4-1|.|TRBD1|TRBJ2-3
CASSLWGQGADTQYF
TGCGCCAGCAGCCTGTGGGGACAGGGGGCAGATACGCAGTATTTT
>TRBV7-9|.|TRBD1|TRBJ1-5
CASSRGDRADQPQHF
TGTGCCAGCAGCCGGGGTGACAGGGCGGACCAGCCCCAGCATTTT
>TRBV5-1|.|TRBD1|TRBJ2-1
CASSFGQGGEQFF
TGCGCCAGCAGCTTCGGACAGGGGGGCGAGCAGTTCTTC
>TRBV6-5|few|.|TRBJ1-1
CASSTSGGTEAFF
TGTGCCAGCAGTACGAGCGGAGGCACTGAAGCTTTCTTT
>TRBV4-3|.|.|TRBJ1-2
CASSQDGQPYGYTF
TGCGCCAGCAGCCAAGATGGGCAGCCCTATGGCTACACCTTC
>TRBV6-5|few|TRBD1|TRBJ1-1
CASSYRTGTTEAFF
TGTGCCAGCAGTTACCGGACAGGGACGACTGAAGCTTTCTTT
>TRBV6-2/TRBV6-3|.|TRBD2|TRBJ2-7
CASSRLAGSGEQYF
TGTGCCAGCAGTCGACTAGCGGGATCTGGCGAGCAGTACTTC
>TRBV15|.|.|TRBJ2-1
CATSREWSVLYNEQFF
TGTGCCACCAGCAGAGAATGGAGCGTCCTCTACAATGAGCAGTTCTTC
>TRBV28|.|.|TRBJ1-3
CASRSGVGNTIYF
TGTGCCAGTCGGTCGGGGGTTGGAAACACCATATATTTT
>TRBV19|.|TRBD1|TRBJ1-5
CASSPTGGRVQPQHF
TGTGCCAGTAGTCCTACAGGGGGCCGGGTTCAGCCCCAGCATTTT
>TRBV11-2|.|TRBD1|TRBJ1-4
CASSPDRGGEKLFF
TGTGCCAGCAGCCCGGACAGGGGGGGAGAAAAACTGTTTTTT
>TRBV30|.|.|TRBJ2-2
CAWSINRVHGELFF
TGTGCCTGGAGTATTAACAGGGTCCACGGGGAGCTGTTTTTT
>TRBV25-1|.|.|TRBJ1-1
CASSAGGTEAFF
TGTGCCAGCAGTGCGGGGGGCACTGAAGCTTTCTTT
>TRBV6-5|.|.|TRBJ2-2
CASTGNGELFF
TGTGCCAGTACAGGGAACGGGGAGCTGTTTTTT
>TRBV11-3|.|TRBD2|TRBJ2-3
CASSLSGGTDTQYF
TGTGCCAGCAGCCTTAGCGGGGGCACAGATACGCAGTATTTT
>TRBV2|.|TRBD1|TRBJ2-7
CASSRTGGTGGASEQYF
TGTGCCAGCAGTCGGACAGGGGGCACCGGGGGGGCCTCCGAGCAGTACTTC
>TRBV9|.|.|TRBJ2-1
CASSGGALSYNEQFF
TGTGCCAGCTCCGGAGGGGCCCTTTCCTACAATGAGCAGTTCTTC
>TRBV30|few|TRBD1|TRBJ1-4
CAWSVLTGVGEKLFF
TGTGCCTGGAGTGTACTGACAGGGGTGGGTGAAAAACTGTTTTTT
>TRBV7-2|.|.|TRBJ1-2
CASSPRAGQRNYGYTF
TGTGCCAGCAGCCCCCGCGCTGGACAGAGAAACTATGGCTACACCTTC
>TRBV4-3|few|TRBD2|TRBJ2-1
CASSQGLADYNEQFF
TGCGCCAGCAGCCAGGGACTAGCCGACTACAATGAGCAGTTCTTC
>TRBV30|few|TRBD1|TRBJ1-5
CAWSVGGTGRTPQHF
TGTGCCTGGAGTGTAGGTGGGACAGGGAGAACGCCCCAGCATTTT
>TRBV5-1|.|TRBD1|TRBJ2-2
CASSFGQGTGELFF
TGCGCCAGCAGCTTTGGACAGGGGACCGGGGAGCTGTTTTTT
>TRBV19|.|.|TRBJ2-3
CASWARGTDTQYF
TGTGCCAGTTGGGCCAGGGGCACAGATACGCAGTATTTT
>TRBV27|.|TRBD1|TRBJ1-2
CASSSYRGGYTF
TGTGCCAGCAGTTCATACAGGGGCGGCTACACCTTC
>TRBV19|.|.|TRBJ1-1
CASSITPGNTEAFF
TGTGCCAGTAGTATAACCCCAGGGAACACTGAAGCTTTCTTT
>TRBV2|.|.|TRBJ2-7
CASSAGTFTYEQYF
TGTGCCAGCAGTGCCGGGACTTTTACCTACGAGCAGTACTTC
>TRBV4-2|.|.|TRBJ1-2
CASSQEGSRGYGYTF
TGTGCCAGCAGCCAAGAGGGGAGCCGGGGGTATGGCTACACCTTC